Reported below is one T cell receptor beta chain. This sample was included in a study of blood T cell repertoires in COVID-19. Across the whole study: The origin of the acute and convalescent COVID-19 samples was the United States, Italy and Spain.

CDR3 size: 16 residues. CDR1 is KGHSH and CDR2 is LQKENI in the germline V gene. V was trimmed by 1 base and J by 0 bases, leaving 10 bases between them. Participants reported their clinical history, and cohort assignment relied on those reports. Exposed study participants had met a COVID-19 case within 2 weeks before entry. Assay: immunoSEQ multiplex PCR; the TCRdb copy retains only in-frame clones and omits some. The top ten hold 0.8% to 0.9% of the sample, which has about 370,000 clones, 91% seen once. The chain employs TRBV18 and TRBJ1-3; possible D gene TRBD1, 5 bases. This clonotype originated in a woman aged 40 to 49 who had been exposed to COVID-19. Sequencing was performed on PBMCs or T cells enriched from blood (not recorded which). The CDR3 DNA sequence: TGTGCCAGCTCACCACAGACAGCCAGCTCTGGAAACACCATATATTTT. Its translation is CASSPQTASSGNTIYF. Drawing the rest from reference TRBV18 and TRBJ1-3, the complete variable domain is NAGVMQNPRHLVRRRGQEARLRCSPMKGHSHVYWYRQLPEEGLKFMVYLQKENIIDESGMPKERFSAEFPKEGPSILRIQQVVRGDSAAYFCASSPQTASSGNTIYFGEGSWLTVV.